This T cell receptor (beta chain) is from a study of T cells in Graves' hyperthyroidism and ophthalmopathy. In the study overall: Peripheral blood was secured at the point of initial diagnosis, before any treatment.

Amplification of TCR beta CDR3 regions used RNA as the template. First-round RT-PCR of the TCR CDR3 relied on the HTBI primer set. One entry per CDR3 protein results from TCRdb running MiXCR on the multiplex PCR reads. The sample records around 380,000 distinct CDR3 sequences, approximately 13% being singletons. This clonotype was counted ten times or more. Antigen: not known. Regarding the study as a whole: Most clonotypes expanded in the thyroid (above 0.001) were also present in blood.

The blood sample predates any ophthalmopathy symptoms, coming from first hyperthyroidism diagnosis. Trimming left V 6 bases short and J 5 bases short, with 14 bases between. The CDR3 covers 14 residues. The V gene's germline CDR1 is GTSNPN and CDR2 SVGIG (reference sequence). This clonotype was obtained from a man under 40 with Graves' hyperthyroidism that later progressed to Graves' ophthalmopathy. The material sequenced was blood. The chain links TRBV30 to TRBJ1-6, with a tentative D call TRBD1 (6 bases). CDR3 nucleotide sequence: TGTGCCTGCCCCGGCTGGACAGATAATTCACCCCTCCACTTT. This gives the protein CACPGWTDNSPLHF. Supplemented by reference TRBV30 and TRBJ1-6, the full variable domain reads SQTIHQWPATLVQPVGSPLSLECTVEGTSNPNLYWYRQAAGRGLQLLFYSVGIGQISSEVPQNLSASRPQDRQFILSSKKLLLSDSGFYLCACPGWTDNSPLHFGNGTRLTVT.